This T cell receptor beta chain was obtained from a study of response to subunit inactivated influenza vaccine. The CDR3 is made up of 15 amino acids. CDR1 and CDR2 from the germline V gene are MNHEY and SVGEGT. The V and J ends lost 5 bases and 5 bases, in that order; junction bases with no gene match: 11. TCRdb itself ran the RT-PCR reads through MiXCR, one entry per CDR3 protein. The sample lists approximately 680,000 distinct CDR3 sequences; about 15% were seen once. This clonotype was counted only a few times. This sequence originates from a man aged 50 to 59 who received an inactivated influenza vaccine. The sample consisted of PBMCs from blood, taken roughly 12 days after vaccination. The gene calls are TRBV6-2 or TRBV6-3 and TRBJ2-7; 8 bases align to TRBD1. The CDR3 DNA is TGTGCCAGCAGTGATCAGGACAGGGCCATGAACGAGCAGTACTTC. It is translated as CASSDQDRAMNEQYF.